This TCR beta chain was sequenced for a study of PD-1 and CTLA-4 blockade in melanoma (dated by TCRdb to the early 2020s). Broadly, across the study: In patients with melanoma, the researchers looked at the effects of CTLA-4 blockade versus PD-1 blockade on the CD8 T cell response that was melanoma-reactive.

CDR1 and CDR2, looked up from the germline V gene (reference sequence), are SEHNR and FQNEAQ. From cysteine to phenylalanine, the CDR3 is 14 amino acids long. Only CDR3 DNA is held: 42 bases, read in frame from base 1. Trimming takes 2 bases from V and 3 bases from J, and the germline ends sit 10 bases apart. About this clone: Which antigen it targets is not known. One base away there is no much larger clone; base qualities are not given.

The protocol used for the library was the immunoSEQ multiplex PCR assay. The source is immuneACCESS, and TCRdb retained only in-frame sequences with V and J called. Part of the clones is not carried over; for the studies checked, unresolved V genes explain less than half of this, and the remainder is unexplained. The sample table lists 30,000 or so clones, approximately 90% of them with a count of one. The top ten clonotypes cover about 8.6% of the sample. Recombination linked TRBV7-9 to TRBJ1-1; the D gene cannot be named for sure. This sample comprised CD8+ T cells from peripheral blood, obtained from a patient given anti-PD-1 treatment. This clonotype was obtained from a human donor with melanoma. CDR3 loop: CASSLLYGDTEAFF. The DNA reads as follows: TGTGCCAGCAGCTTATTGTACGGCGACACTGAAGCTTTCTTT.